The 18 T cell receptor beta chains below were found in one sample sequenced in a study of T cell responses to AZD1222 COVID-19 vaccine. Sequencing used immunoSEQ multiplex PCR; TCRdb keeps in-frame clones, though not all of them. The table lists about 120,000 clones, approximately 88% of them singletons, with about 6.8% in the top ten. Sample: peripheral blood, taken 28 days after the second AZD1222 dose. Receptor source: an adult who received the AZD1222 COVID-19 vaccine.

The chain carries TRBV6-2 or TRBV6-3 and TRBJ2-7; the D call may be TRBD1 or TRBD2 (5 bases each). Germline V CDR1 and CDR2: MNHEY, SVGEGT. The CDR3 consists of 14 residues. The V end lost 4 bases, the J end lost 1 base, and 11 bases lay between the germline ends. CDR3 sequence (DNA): TGTGCCAGCAGTTCCGGGACGGAGTCCTACGAGCAGTACTTC. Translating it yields CASSSGTESYEQYF.

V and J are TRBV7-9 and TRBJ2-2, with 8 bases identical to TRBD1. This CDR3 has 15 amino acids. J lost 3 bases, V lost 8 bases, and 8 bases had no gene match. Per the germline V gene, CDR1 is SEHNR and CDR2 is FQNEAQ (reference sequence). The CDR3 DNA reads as TGTGCCAGCCGACCCGGGACAGGTTACACCGGGGAGCTGTTTTTT. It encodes CASRPGTGYTGELFF.

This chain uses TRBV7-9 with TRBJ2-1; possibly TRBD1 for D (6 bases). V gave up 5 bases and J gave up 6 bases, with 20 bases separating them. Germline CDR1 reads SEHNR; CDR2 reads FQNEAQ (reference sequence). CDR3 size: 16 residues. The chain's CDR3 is CASSHIPGDNRNEQFF. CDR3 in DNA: TGTGCCAGCAGCCATATCCCAGGGGATAATCGCAATGAGCAGTTCTTC.

This CDR3 reads CASSDRGQGEQYF. For the CDR3, the DNA is TGCGCCAGCAGCGACAGGGGGCAAGGGGAGCAGTACTTC. The chain combines TRBV5-1 with TRBJ2-7; 10 nucleotides line up with TRBD1. Trimming cost V 4 bases and J 7 bases; bases outside gene matches: 5. Per germline, CDR1 SGHRS and CDR2 YFSETQ. This CDR3 is 13 amino acids long.

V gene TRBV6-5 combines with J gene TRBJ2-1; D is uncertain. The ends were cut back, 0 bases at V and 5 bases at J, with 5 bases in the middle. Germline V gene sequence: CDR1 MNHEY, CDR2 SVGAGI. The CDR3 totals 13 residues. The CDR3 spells CASSYSRDNEQFF. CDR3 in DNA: TGTGCCAGCAGTTACTCACGAGACAATGAGCAGTTCTTC.

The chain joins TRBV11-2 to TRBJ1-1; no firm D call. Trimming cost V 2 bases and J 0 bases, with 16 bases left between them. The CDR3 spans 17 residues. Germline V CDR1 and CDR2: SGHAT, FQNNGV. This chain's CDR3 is CASSLFGGELVNTEAFF. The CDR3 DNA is TGTGCCAGCAGCTTATTCGGCGGGGAGCTGGTGAACACTGAAGCTTTCTTT.

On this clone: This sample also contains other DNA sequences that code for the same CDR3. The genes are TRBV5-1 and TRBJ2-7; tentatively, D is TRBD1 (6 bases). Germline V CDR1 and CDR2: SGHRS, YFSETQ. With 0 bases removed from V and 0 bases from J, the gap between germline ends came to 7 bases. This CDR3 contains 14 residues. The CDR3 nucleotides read TGCGCCAGCAGCTTGGCACAGGGCTCCTACGAGCAGTACTTC. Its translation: CASSLAQGSYEQYF.

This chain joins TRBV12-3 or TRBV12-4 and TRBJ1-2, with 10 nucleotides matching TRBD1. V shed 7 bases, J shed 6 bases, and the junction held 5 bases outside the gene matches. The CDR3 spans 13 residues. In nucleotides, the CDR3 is TGTGCCAGCAACAAGGGACAGGGGCATGGCTACACCTTC. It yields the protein CASNKGQGHGYTF.

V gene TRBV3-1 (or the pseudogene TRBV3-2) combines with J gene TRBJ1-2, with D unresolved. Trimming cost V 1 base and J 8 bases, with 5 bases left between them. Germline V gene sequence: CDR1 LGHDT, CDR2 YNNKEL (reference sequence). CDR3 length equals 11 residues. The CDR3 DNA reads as TGTGCCAGCAGCCAAGCCCGAGGCTACACCTTC. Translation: CASSQARGYTF.

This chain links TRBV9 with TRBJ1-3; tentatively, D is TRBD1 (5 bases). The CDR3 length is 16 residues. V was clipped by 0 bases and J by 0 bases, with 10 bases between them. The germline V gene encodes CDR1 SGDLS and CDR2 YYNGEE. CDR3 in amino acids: CASSVGGAFSGNTIYF. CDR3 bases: TGTGCCAGCAGCGTAGGCGGGGCGTTCTCTGGAAACACCATATATTTT.

The CDR3 DNA is TGTGCCAGCAGTTACTCGATCCGCCAAGAGACCCAGTACTTC. As protein: CASSYSIRQETQYF. The rearrangement links TRBV6-5 to TRBJ2-5; unclear D gene. The CDR3 length is 14 residues. The germline gives CDR1 MNHEY, CDR2 SVGAGI. Trimming removed 0 bases at V and 1 base at J, with 6 bases between.

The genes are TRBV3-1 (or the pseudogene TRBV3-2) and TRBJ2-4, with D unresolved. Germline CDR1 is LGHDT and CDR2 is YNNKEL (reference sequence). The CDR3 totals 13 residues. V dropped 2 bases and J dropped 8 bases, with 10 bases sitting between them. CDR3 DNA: TGTGCCAGCAGCCAAACTCTCCGGGACATTCAGTACTTC. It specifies CASSQTLRDIQYF.

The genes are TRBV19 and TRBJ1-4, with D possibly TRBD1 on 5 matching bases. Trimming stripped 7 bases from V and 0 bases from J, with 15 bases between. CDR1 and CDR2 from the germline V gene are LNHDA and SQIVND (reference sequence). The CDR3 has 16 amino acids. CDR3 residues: CASTYSGRTTNEKLFF. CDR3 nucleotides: TGTGCCAGTACCTACTCGGGACGCACAACTAATGAAAAACTGTTTTTT.

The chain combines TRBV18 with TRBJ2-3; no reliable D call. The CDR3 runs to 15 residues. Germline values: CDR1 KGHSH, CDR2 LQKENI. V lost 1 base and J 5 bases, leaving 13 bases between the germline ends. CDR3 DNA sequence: TGTGCCAGCTCACCACAGGGATTGCGTGAAGATACGCAGTATTTT. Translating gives CASSPQGLREDTQYF.

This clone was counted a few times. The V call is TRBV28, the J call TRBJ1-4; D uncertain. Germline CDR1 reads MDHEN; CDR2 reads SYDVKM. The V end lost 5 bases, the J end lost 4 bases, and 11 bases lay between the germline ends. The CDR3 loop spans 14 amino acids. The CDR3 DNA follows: TGTGCCAGCAGTCTCCCCACCCTTAATGAAAAACTGTTTTTT. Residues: CASSLPTLNEKLFF.

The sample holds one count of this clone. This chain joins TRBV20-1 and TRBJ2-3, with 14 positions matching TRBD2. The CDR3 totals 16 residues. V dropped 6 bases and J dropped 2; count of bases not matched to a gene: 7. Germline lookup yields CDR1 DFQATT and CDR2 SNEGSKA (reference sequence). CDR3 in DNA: TGCAGTGCAAGTTGGGGACTAGCGGGGGACACAGATACGCAGTATTTT. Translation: CSASWGLAGDTDTQYF.

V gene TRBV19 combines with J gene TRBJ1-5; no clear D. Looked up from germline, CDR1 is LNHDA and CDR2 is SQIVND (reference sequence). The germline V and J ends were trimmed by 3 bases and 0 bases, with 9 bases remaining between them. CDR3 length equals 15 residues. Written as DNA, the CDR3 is TGTGCCAGTAGTATGGAGACGCTTAGCAATCAGCCCCAGCATTTT. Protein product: CASSMETLSNQPQHF.

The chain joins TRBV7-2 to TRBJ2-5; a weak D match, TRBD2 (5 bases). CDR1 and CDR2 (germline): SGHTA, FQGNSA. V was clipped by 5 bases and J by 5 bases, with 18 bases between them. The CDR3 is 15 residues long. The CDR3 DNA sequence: TGTGCCAGCAGCCCCAGAGCGGCGTCCGGGGAGACCCAGTACTTC. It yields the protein CASSPRAASGETQYF. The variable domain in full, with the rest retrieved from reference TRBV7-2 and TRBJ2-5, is GAGVSQSPSNKVTEKGKDVELRCDPISGHTALYWYRQSLGQGLEFLIYFQGNSAPDKSGLPSDRFSAERTGGSVSTLTIQRTQQEDSAVYLCASSPRAASGETQYFGPGTRLLVL.